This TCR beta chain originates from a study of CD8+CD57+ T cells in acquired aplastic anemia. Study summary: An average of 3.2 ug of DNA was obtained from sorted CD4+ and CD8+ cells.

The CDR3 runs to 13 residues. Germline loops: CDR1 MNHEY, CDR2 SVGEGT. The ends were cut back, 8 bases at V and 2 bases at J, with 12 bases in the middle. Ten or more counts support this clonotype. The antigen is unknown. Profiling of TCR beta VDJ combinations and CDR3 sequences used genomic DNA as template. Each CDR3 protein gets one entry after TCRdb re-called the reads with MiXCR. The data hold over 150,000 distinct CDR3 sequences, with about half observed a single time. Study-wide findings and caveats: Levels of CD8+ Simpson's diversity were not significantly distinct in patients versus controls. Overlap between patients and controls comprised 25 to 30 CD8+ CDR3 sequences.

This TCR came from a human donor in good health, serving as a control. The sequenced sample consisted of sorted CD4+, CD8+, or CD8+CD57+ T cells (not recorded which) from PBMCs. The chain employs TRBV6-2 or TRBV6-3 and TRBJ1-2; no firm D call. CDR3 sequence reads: CASGNSGNYGYTF. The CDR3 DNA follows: TGTGCCAGCGGGAACAGCGGCAACTATGGCTACACCTTC.